This T cell receptor (beta chain) originates from a study of T cells in Graves' hyperthyroidism and ophthalmopathy. The source material, RNA transcripts, was used to amplify TCR beta CDR3 regions. The TCR CDR3 was amplified in a first-round RT-PCR using the HTBI primer set. TCRdb reprocessed the multiplex PCR reads with MiXCR, giving one entry per CDR3 protein. The sample includes approximately 610,000 distinct CDR3 sequences, about 15% seen only once; the top ten take approximately 4.3%. This clonotype was seen many times. Ophthalmopathy patients had Clinical Activity Score at least 3, NOSPECS grade at least 4, duration under 3 months. Sequenced material: blood. The receptor was derived from a woman between 40 and 50 years old with Graves' ophthalmopathy.

The CDR3 region is CASSEGRGTEAFF. CDR3 in DNA: TGCGCCAGCAGTGAAGGACGGGGCACTGAAGCTTTCTTT. The genes are TRBV10-1 and TRBJ1-1; D is unclear. This CDR3 contains 13 residues. CDR1 and CDR2 (germline): WNHNN, SYGVQD (reference sequence). The V and J ends lost 3 bases and 4 bases respectively, with 9 bases between them.